The 14 T cell receptor beta chains below come from one sample, sequenced in a study of CD8 T cells in Susac syndrome. Random hexamers served to reverse transcribe roughly 0.45 to 1 ug RNA. MiXCR was run by TCRdb on the immunoSEQ multiplex PCR reads, yielding one entry per CDR3 protein. The table has approximately 260,000 distinct CDR3 sequences, 90% to 97% seen once; the top ten hold approximately 0.1%. The sample comprised CD4+ T cells from PBMCs. These TCRs come from a human donor with Susac syndrome.

The sample holds one count of this clonotype. The chain links TRBV2 to TRBJ2-1; 9 positions agree with TRBD1. Germline assignment: CDR1 SNHLY and CDR2 FYNNEI. The length of the CDR3 is 16 residues. The junction had 11 bases not matched to a gene; V was cut back by 7 bases and J by 4 bases. CDR3 region: CASKIQGAPPYNEQFF. In DNA form, the CDR3 reads TGTGCCAGCAAGATACAGGGGGCCCCCCCGTACAATGAGCAGTTCTTC.

The rearrangement uses TRBV11-2 and TRBJ2-2; 9 bases line up with TRBD1. Germline assignment: CDR1 SGHAT and CDR2 FQNNGV. This CDR3 is 15 amino acids long. The trim removed 4 bases at V and 1 base at J, leaving 1 base unmatched. The CDR3 loop reads CASSWTGENTGELFF. CDR3 coding DNA: TGTGCCAGCAGCTGGACAGGGGAGAACACCGGGGAGCTGTTTTTT.

The V and J genes are TRBV27 and TRBJ1-1; the match to TRBD1 covers 8 bases. V trimming: 6 bases; J trimming: 8 bases; junction bases outside the gene matches: 5. Germline CDR1 MNHEY, CDR2 SMNVEV (reference sequence). There are 12 residues in the CDR3. CDR3 in amino acids: CASSGTGPEAFF. The CDR3 region has the DNA TGTGCCAGCAGCGGGACAGGACCCGAAGCTTTCTTT.

The chain employs TRBV18 and TRBJ2-7, with D perhaps given as TRBD1 or TRBD2 (5 bases each). The CDR3 contains 14 residues. V dropped 2 bases and J dropped 7 bases, with 15 bases sitting between them. CDR1 is KGHSH, CDR2 LQKENI, per germline. CDR3 bases: TGTGCCAGCTCACCAGGGACCGTAGAAGGAGAGCAGTACTTC. It is translated as CASSPGTVEGEQYF.

The chain combines TRBV30 with TRBJ1-4; TRBD1 matches 8 bases. The CDR3 extends over 14 amino acids. In germline, CDR1 is GTSNPN, CDR2 SVGIG (reference sequence). V lost 3 bases and J lost 8; bases outside the gene matches: 8. In DNA, the CDR3 is TGTGCCTGGAGCCGGGCAGGGGGCAGAGAAAAACTGTTTTTT. This gives the protein CAWSRAGGREKLFF.

The CDR3 region has the DNA TGCAGCGTTGACTCGGGTATGGTTCTCGGACAGGGTTTCTCAGAGACCCAGTACTTC. This translates into CSVDSGMVLGQGFSETQYF. The V and J genes are TRBV29-1 and TRBJ2-5; 8 nucleotides match TRBD1. The CDR3 spans 19 residues. The V gene's germline CDR1 is SQVTM and CDR2 ANQGSEA. The V segment lost 3 bases and the J segment 4 bases; nucleotides outside the gene matches: 22.

In regard to this clonotype: One junction end does not reproduce the germline sequence, and a read error may be involved. This chain joins TRBV7-7 and TRBJ2-5; D gene uncertain. Per germline, CDR1 SSHAT and CDR2 FNYEAQ (reference sequence). The CDR3 is 14 amino acids. CDR3 sequence (DNA): TGTGCTAGCAGCCCGTTAGGGCAGCAAGAGACCCAGTACTTC. This sequence encodes CASSPLGQQETQYF.

The V and J genes are TRBV20-1 and TRBJ2-1; 15 nucleotides match TRBD2. Trimming cost V 6 bases and J 4 bases; bases outside gene matches: 4. The CDR3 loop spans 15 amino acids. CDR1 is DFQATT, CDR2 SNEGSKA, per germline (reference sequence). The CDR3 is CSALGLAGGYNEQFF. The CDR3 DNA sequence: TGCAGTGCCCTAGGACTAGCGGGAGGGTACAATGAGCAGTTCTTC.

The chain couples TRBV20-1 to TRBJ2-5, with 7 bases fitting TRBD2. The CDR3 spans 13 residues. V was pared by 6 bases and J by 5 bases, with 9 bases of the junction left unmatched. Germline values: CDR1 DFQATT, CDR2 SNEGSKA (reference sequence). The CDR3 coding sequence is TGCAGTGCCCAGGGAGGGATGCCGGAGACCCAGTACTTC. Its protein is CSAQGGMPETQYF.

The chain employs TRBV9 and TRBJ1-2; 8 nucleotides align to TRBD1. With 7 bases clipped from V and 8 bases from J, the junction kept 7 bases outside the gene matches. The CDR3 length is 12 residues. Germline lookup yields CDR1 SGDLS and CDR2 YYNGEE. DNA for the CDR3: TGTGCCAGCCACGGACAGGGCAGAGGCTACACCTTC. Its protein is CASHGQGRGYTF. The whole variable domain, filled in from reference TRBV9 and TRBJ1-2, reads DSGVTQTPKHLITATGQRVTLRCSPRSGDLSVYWYQQSLDQGLQFLIQYYNGEERAKGNILERFSAQQFPDLHSELNLSSLELGDSALYFCASHGQGRGYTFGSGTRLTVV.

The chain joins TRBV3-1 to TRBJ2-1, with 8 positions matching TRBD2. Looked up from germline, CDR1 is LGHDT and CDR2 is YNNKEL (reference sequence). The V and J ends lost 4 bases and 9 bases, in that order; junction bases with no gene match: 5. CDR3 length: 13 residues. This CDR3 reads CASSPGRAAEQFF. The DNA for the CDR3 is TGTGCCAGCAGCCCCGGGAGGGCTGCTGAGCAGTTCTTC.

This sequence joins TRBV15 and TRBJ2-2; D is ambiguous. This CDR3 spans 12 amino acids. Germline CDR1 and CDR2: LNHNV and YYDKDF (reference sequence). Deletions cut 4 bases from V and 7 bases from J, with 7 bases between. The CDR3 region has the DNA TGTGCCACCAGCATCAGTCTCGGGGAGCTGTTTTTT. It encodes CATSISLGELFF.

V usage is TRBV12-3 or TRBV12-4 and J usage is TRBJ2-5; no clear D gene. The CDR3 spans 13 residues. V was shortened by 3 bases and J by 4 bases, with 9 bases between the two germline ends. CDR3 sequence reads: CASSFVGSETQYF. DNA for the CDR3: TGTGCCAGCAGTTTTGTAGGGTCAGAGACCCAGTACTTC.

This rearrangement joins TRBV30 to TRBJ2-3, with D hard to call. Germline V gene sequence: CDR1 GTSNPN, CDR2 SVGIG (reference sequence). CDR3 size: 14 residues. V was cut by 8 bases and J by 1 base, with 16 bases left in between. The CDR3 coding sequence is TGTGCCGCCCAGCTGTCGGCTGGCACAGATACGCAGTATTTT. Translation: CAAQLSAGTDTQYF.